What follows is one T cell receptor (beta chain) and its context. The record originates from a study of cytotoxic CD8 clonotypes in ibrutinib-treated CLL. Germline loops: CDR1 LNHDA, CDR2 SQIVND (reference sequence). Losses at the gene ends were 5 bases for V and 4 bases for J; bases not matched to a gene: 10. The CDR3 length is 16 residues. The assay was immunoSEQ multiplex PCR, and TCRdb's table has in-frame clones only and misses some. The sample records tens of thousands of clones, 70% to 90% being singletons. The sequence came from a human donor with chronic lymphocytic leukemia. The starting material was PBMCs, obtained after 24 months of ibrutinib treatment. The rearrangement links TRBV19 to TRBJ2-2, with TRBD2 matching 7 bases. The chain's CDR3 is CASSSIAGWATGELFF. CDR3 in DNA: TGTGCCAGTAGTTCAATAGCGGGTTGGGCCACCGGGGAGCTGTTTTTT.